The clone carrying this T cell receptor (beta chain) was seen a handful of times. Its antigen is undetermined. This entry is derived from a study of STAT5B mutations in CD4+ large granular lymphocyte leukemia. Overall study: Among healthy donors, a particular HLA allele went with more CDR3 'QG' motifs. Study observations and caveats: Without HLA matching, higher CD4+ than CD8+ T-LGLL clonality could reflect small sample size. Compared with healthy controls (2/35), patient top clones favored TRBV06 (8/27). Without putative leukemic clones, patient CD4-sorted repertoires remained more clonal than healthy CD4+ repertoires.

Trimming removed 5 bases from V and 4 bases from J; junction bases left unmatched: 6. This CDR3 spans 15 amino acids. The V gene's germline CDR1 is SGDLS and CDR2 YYNGEE. Assay used: immunoSEQ multiplex PCR; TCRdb lists only in-frame clones, some missing. The table shows about 37,000 clones, with roughly 65% occurring only once. The TCR was taken from a human donor in good health. V is TRBV9 and J is TRBJ2-2; TRBD2 aligns across 9 bases. Sequencing was performed on CD4+ T cells from blood buffy coats. The CDR3 here is CASRPAGGPTGELFF. The CDR3 DNA reads as TGTGCCAGCAGGCCTGCGGGGGGGCCCACCGGGGAGCTGTTTTTT.